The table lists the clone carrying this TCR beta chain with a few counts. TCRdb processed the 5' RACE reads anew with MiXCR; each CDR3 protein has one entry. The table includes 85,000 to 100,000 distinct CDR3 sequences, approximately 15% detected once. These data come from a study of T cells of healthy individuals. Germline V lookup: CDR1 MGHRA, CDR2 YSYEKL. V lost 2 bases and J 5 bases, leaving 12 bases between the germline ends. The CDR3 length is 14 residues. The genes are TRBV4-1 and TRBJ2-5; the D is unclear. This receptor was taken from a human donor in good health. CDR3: CASSQTGLGETQYF. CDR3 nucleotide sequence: TGCGCCAGCAGCCAAACCGGGCTTGGGGAGACCCAGTACTTC.